Described below is a single TCR beta chain sequence and its context. In the authors' methods: Counts of nucleated cells, estimated from reference gene primer amplification, were obtained. Clones were sequenced by immunoSEQ multiplex PCR, and TCRdb holds only the in-frame ones, with some missing. The DNA was the basis for D and trimming; V, J and clone size are from that table. The sample consists of some 100,000 clones, just under 80% of them appearing once. The data were obtained in a study of blood T cell repertoires in COVID-19. At the level of the study: Material from acute and convalescent COVID-19 was sourced from the United States, Italy and Spain. PBMCs, B-cell-depleted T cells, or T cells were the source of the cDNA or gDNA that made up the material.

Germline V gene data show CDR1 as SGHAT and CDR2 as FQDESV (reference sequence). CDR3 size: 14 residues. The V end lost 1 base, the J end lost 4 bases, and 9 bases lay between the germline ends. The receptor was derived from a human donor in a cohort sampled during active COVID-19. Sequencing was carried out using peripheral blood. The V call is TRBV11-1, the J call TRBJ2-3; possibly TRBD2 for D (5 bases). The CDR3 DNA sequence: TGTGCCAGCAGCTTAGTACGAGCGGCAGATACGCAGTATTTT. Its translation: CASSLVRAADTQYF.